One sample yielded the 13 T cell receptor beta chains listed below, sequenced in a study of T cells in narcolepsy (dated 2018 in TCRdb). The method behind the library was the immunoSEQ multiplex PCR assay. The clones in this table, taken by TCRdb from immuneACCESS, are in-frame only. Not every clone is retained; where verified, under half of the shortfall comes from an unresolved V gene, and the cause of the rest is unknown. For this sample there are 25,000 to 30,000 clones; 70% to 90% appear just once. The ten largest clones represent around 0.89% of the sample. Source material: memory (CD45RA-) CD4+ T cells from blood. Per the publication, the cell subset or site label means: memory T cells sorted ex vivo from peripheral blood. The receptors originated from a human donor in good health.

The chain has TRBV7-3 and TRBJ2-1; D unresolved. Germline loops: CDR1 SGHTA, CDR2 FQGTGA. The CDR3 contains 15 residues. V lost 1 base and J lost 9, with 16 bases in between. DNA of the CDR3: TGTGCCAGCAGCTTAAACGGGCTGGGTACCGGTGAGCAGTTCTTC. Protein: CASSLNGLGTGEQFF.

This clone was seen just once. Given the absence of the conserved phenylalanine or tryptophan at the CDR3 end, a read error is likely. The chain combines TRBV19 with TRBJ1-5; 8 bases line up with TRBD1. The germline CDR1 and CDR2 sequences are LNHDA and SQIVND (reference sequence). V shed 10 bases and J 4 bases; nucleotides not matched to a gene: 9. This CDR3 is built from 14 residues. CDR3 loop: CATGTGLGNQPQHL. The CDR3 coding sequence is TGTGCCACCGGGACAGGTCTAGGGAATCAGCCCCAGCATCTT.

This chain links TRBV11-2 with TRBJ1-2; tentative D call: TRBD1 (6 bases). CDR1 and CDR2 (germline): SGHAT, FQNNGV. CDR3 size: 13 residues. Deletions cut 7 bases from V and 5 bases from J, with 14 bases between. CDR3 nucleotide sequence: TGTGCCAGCACCGATATAGGGGGATATGGCTACACCTTC. Amino acids: CASTDIGGYGYTF.

CDR3 residues: CASSPGLVEDNEQFF. CDR3 coding DNA: TGCGCCAGCAGCCCCGGTTTGGTTGAGGACAATGAGCAGTTCTTC. The rearrangement joins TRBV5-1 to TRBJ2-1, with D unresolved. The V end was cut by 4 bases, the J end by 5 bases, with 16 bases between. The CDR3 consists of 15 residues. Germline CDR1 reads SGHRS; CDR2 reads YFSETQ.

The V call is TRBV5-1, the J call TRBJ2-7, with D perhaps matching TRBD1 (6 bases). Germline lookup yields CDR1 SGHRS and CDR2 YFSETQ. V dropped 1 base and J dropped 3 bases, with 14 bases sitting between them. CDR3 length: 15 residues. The CDR3 loop is CASSLTPGTNYEQYF. For the CDR3, the DNA is TGCGCCAGCAGCTTGACGCCCGGGACAAACTACGAGCAGTACTTC.

The chain joins TRBV18 to TRBJ1-1; D is perhaps TRBD1 (5 bases). The CDR3 is 18 residues long. Germline-derived CDR1 and CDR2 are KGHSH and LQKENI. Trimming left V 1 base short and J 1 base short, with 19 bases between. CDR3 nucleotides: TGTGCCAGCTCACCACGGAATCCGGGGGGAGTTACGAACACTGAAGCTTTCTTT. Protein sequence: CASSPRNPGGVTNTEAFF.

This chain joins TRBV5-4 and TRBJ2-7; D not resolved. Germline CDR1 reads SGHNT; CDR2 reads YYREEE (reference sequence). CDR3 length: 14 residues. V lost 5 bases to trimming and J lost 3 bases, with 15 bases between them. The CDR3 region is CASSKVASNYEQYF. DNA for the CDR3: TGTGCCAGCAGTAAGGTCGCTAGTAACTACGAGCAGTACTTC.

This rearrangement joins TRBV2 to TRBJ2-2; D is undetermined. The germline V gene encodes CDR1 SNHLY and CDR2 FYNNEI. The CDR3 contains 14 residues. V lost 2 bases and J 1 base, leaving 5 bases between the germline ends. Written as DNA, the CDR3 is TGTGCCAGCAGTGAAAAGCAGAACACCGGGGAGCTGTTTTTT. Translation gives CASSEKQNTGELFF.

This chain's CDR3 is CAIRAGDSGDTQYF. CDR3 nucleotides: TGTGCCATCAGGGCGGGTGACTCTGGAGATACGCAGTATTTT. This chain links TRBV10-3 with TRBJ2-3, with D tentatively TRBD2 (5 bases). Trimming removed 6 bases from V and 5 bases from J, with 15 bases in between. The CDR3 loop spans 14 amino acids. Germline V gives CDR1 ENHRY, CDR2 SYGVKD.

This chain uses TRBV28 with TRBJ1-2; perhaps TRBD1 as D (5 bases). The CDR3 totals 12 residues. Per germline, CDR1 MDHEN and CDR2 SYDVKM. Trimming cost V 11 bases and J 5 bases, with 15 bases left between them. The CDR3 bases are TGTGCCGCGGACATCGAGGGGTATGGCTACACCTTC. Translated, it gives CAADIEGYGYTF.

This clone has only a few counts. The chain uses TRBV6-4 and TRBJ2-1; 11 positions match TRBD2. This CDR3 is 14 amino acids long. With 6 bases clipped from V and 9 bases from J, the junction kept 7 bases outside the gene matches. Germline V gene lookup returns CDR1 MRHNA and CDR2 SNTAGT. The CDR3 reads CASSLLAGVGEQFF. As DNA, the CDR3 is TGTGCCAGCAGCCTACTAGCGGGAGTAGGTGAGCAGTTCTTC.

The chain has TRBV6-1 and TRBJ1-2; 7 bases align to TRBD1. This CDR3 region has 15 residues. The germline gives CDR1 MNHNS, CDR2 SASEGT. V lost 6 bases and J lost 2; bases outside the gene matches: 9. The CDR3 here is CASSRRVGQNYGYTF. The CDR3, as DNA: TGTGCCAGCAGCAGAAGAGTGGGACAGAACTATGGCTACACCTTC.

A note on this clone: One junction end disagrees with the germline gene, perhaps due to a read error. Other nucleotide sequences from this sample produce the same CDR3. J is TRBJ1-1 and V is TRBV18; TRBD1 is a possible D gene (6 bases). CDR1 and CDR2 from the germline V gene are KGHSH and LQKENI. The CDR3 consists of 13 residues. CDR3 nucleotides: TGTGCCAGCTCACCCACCCGGGACACTGAAGCCTTCTTT. Its translation: CASSPTRDTEAFF.